This entry features one T cell receptor (beta chain) sequence. Recruits, aged roughly 18 to 100 years, lived in 24 US areas. Germline V gene lookup returns CDR1 MNHEY and CDR2 SVGEGT. This CDR3 spans 14 amino acids. V lost 2 bases and J 4 bases, leaving 12 bases between the germline ends. Study processing details: Counts of nucleated cells, estimated from reference gene primer amplification, were obtained. TCRdb keeps only in-frame clones here, not all; method: immunoSEQ multiplex PCR. That table is the source of V, J and clone size, and D and trimming were worked out from the DNA. This sample has about 350,000 clones, with about nine tenths found just once. The source of the sample is a study of blood T cell repertoires in COVID-19. Study summary: The analysed material was cDNA or gDNA that came from T cells, B-cell-depleted T cells, or PBMCs.

The V gene is TRBV6-2 or TRBV6-3, the J gene TRBJ2-7, with D uncertain. This TCR was sampled from a woman aged 25 to 45 who had been exposed to COVID-19. Input material: PBMCs or T cells enriched from blood (not recorded which). The CDR3 nucleotides read TGTGCCAGCAGTTACGGTAGCCCGGTTTACGAGCAGTACTTC. Protein product: CASSYGSPVYEQYF.